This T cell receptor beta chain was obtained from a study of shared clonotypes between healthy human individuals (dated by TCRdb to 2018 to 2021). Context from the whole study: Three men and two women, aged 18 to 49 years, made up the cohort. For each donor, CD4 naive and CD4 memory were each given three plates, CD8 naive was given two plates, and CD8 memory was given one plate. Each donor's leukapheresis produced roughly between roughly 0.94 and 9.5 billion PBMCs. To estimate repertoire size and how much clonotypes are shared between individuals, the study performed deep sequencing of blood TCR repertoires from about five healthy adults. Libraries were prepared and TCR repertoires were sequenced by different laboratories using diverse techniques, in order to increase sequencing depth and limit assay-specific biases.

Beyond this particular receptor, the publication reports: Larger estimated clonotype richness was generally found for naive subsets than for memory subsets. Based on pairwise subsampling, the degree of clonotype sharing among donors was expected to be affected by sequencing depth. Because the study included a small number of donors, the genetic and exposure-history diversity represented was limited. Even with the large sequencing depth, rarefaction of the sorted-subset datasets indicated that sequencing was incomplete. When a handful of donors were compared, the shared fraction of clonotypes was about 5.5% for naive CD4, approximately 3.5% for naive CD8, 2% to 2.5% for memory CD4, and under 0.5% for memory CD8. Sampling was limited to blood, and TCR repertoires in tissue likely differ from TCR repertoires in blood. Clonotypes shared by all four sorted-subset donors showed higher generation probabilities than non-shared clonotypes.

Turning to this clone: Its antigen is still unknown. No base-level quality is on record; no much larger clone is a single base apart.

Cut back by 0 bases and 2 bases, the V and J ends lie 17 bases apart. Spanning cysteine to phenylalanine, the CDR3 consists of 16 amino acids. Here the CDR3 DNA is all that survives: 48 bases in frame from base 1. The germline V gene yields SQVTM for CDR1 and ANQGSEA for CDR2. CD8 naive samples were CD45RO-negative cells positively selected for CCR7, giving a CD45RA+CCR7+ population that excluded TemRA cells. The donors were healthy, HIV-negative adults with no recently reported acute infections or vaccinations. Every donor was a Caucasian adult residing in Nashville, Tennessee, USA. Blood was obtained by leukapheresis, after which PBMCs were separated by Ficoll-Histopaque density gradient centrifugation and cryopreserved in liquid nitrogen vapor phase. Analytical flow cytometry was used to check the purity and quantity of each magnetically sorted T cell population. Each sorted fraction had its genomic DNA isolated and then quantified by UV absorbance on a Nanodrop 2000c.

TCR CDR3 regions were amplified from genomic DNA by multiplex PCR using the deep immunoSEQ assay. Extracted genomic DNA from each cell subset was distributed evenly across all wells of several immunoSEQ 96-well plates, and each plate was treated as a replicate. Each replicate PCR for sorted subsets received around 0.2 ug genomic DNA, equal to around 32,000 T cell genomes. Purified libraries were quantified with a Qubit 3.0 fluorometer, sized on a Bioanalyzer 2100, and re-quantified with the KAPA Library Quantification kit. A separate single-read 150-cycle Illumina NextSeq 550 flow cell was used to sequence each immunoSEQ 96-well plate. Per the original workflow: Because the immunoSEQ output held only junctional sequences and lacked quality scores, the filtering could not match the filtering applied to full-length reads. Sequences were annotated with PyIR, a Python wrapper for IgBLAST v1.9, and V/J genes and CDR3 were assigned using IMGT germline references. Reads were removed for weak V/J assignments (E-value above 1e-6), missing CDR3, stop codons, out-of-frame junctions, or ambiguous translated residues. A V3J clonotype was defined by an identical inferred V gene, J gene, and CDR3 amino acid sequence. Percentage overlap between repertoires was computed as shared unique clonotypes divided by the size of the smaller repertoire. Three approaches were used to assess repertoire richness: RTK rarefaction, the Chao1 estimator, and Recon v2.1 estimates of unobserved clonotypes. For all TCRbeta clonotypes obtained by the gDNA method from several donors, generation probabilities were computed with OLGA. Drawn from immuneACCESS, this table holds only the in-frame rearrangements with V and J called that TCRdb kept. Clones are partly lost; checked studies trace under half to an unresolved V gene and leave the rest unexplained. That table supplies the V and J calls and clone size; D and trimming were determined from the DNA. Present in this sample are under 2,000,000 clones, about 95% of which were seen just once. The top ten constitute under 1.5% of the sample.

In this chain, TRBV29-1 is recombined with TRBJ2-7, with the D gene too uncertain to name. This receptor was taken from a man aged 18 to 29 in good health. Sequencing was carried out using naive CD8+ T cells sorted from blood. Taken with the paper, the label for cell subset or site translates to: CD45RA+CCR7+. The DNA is TGCAGCGTTGAAGATCCCGACGTTGGAACAACCTACGAGCAGTACTTC. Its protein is CSVEDPDVGTTYEQYF.